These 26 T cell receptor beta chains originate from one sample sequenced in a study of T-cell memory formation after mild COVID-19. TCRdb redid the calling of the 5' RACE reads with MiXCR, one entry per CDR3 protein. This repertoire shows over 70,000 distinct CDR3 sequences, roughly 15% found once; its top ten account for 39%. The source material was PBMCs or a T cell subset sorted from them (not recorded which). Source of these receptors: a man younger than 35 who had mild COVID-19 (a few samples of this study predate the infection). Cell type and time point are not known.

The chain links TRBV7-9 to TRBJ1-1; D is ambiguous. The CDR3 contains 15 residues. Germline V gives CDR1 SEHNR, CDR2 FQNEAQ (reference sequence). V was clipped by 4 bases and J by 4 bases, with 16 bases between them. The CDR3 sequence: CASSSASLSGTEAFF. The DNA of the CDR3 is TGTGCCAGCAGCTCTGCGTCCCTGTCGGGCACTGAAGCTTTCTTT.

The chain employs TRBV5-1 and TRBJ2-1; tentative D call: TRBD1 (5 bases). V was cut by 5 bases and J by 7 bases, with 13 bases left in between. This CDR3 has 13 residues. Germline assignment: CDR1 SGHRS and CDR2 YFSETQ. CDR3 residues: CASRATGLNEQFF. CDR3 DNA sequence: TGCGCCAGCAGGGCAACAGGCCTGAATGAGCAGTTCTTC.

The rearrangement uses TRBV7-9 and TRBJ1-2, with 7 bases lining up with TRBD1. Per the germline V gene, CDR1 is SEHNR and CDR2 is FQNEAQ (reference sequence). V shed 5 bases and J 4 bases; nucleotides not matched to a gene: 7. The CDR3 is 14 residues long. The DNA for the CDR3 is TGTGCCAGCAGCCCCTTAGGGGGCCGCTATGGCTACACCTTC. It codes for CASSPLGGRYGYTF.

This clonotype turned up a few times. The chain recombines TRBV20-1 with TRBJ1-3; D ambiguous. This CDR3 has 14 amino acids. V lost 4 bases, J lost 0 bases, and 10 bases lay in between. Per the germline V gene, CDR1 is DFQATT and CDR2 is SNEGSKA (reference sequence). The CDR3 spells CSATELGSGNTIYF. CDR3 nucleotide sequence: TGCAGTGCTACAGAACTGGGCTCTGGAAACACCATATATTTT.

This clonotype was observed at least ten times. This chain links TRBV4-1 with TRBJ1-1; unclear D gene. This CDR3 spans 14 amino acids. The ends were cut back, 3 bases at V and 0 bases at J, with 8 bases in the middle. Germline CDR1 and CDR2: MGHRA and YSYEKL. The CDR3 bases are TGCGCCAGCAGCCAGGGGTCTTTGAACACTGAAGCTTTCTTT. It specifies CASSQGSLNTEAFF.

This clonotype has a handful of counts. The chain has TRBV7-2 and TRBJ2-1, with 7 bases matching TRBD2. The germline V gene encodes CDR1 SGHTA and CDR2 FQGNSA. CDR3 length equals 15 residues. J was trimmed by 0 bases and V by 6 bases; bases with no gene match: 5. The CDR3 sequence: CASSPRGSSYNEQFF. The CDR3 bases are TGTGCCAGCAGTCCGCGGGGGAGCTCCTACAATGAGCAGTTCTTC.

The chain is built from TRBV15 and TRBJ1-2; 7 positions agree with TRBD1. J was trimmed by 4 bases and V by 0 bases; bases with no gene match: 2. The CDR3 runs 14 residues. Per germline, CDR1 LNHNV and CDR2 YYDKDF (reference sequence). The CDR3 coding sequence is TGTGCCACCAGCAGAGATCACAGGGGCTATGGCTACACCTTC. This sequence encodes CATSRDHRGYGYTF. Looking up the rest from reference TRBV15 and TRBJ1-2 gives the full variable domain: DAMVIQNPRYQVTQFGKPVTLSCSQTLNHNVMYWYQQKSSQAPKLLFHYYDKDFNNEADTPDNFQSRRPNTSFCFLDIRSPGLGDTAMYLCATSRDHRGYGYTFGSGTRLTVV.

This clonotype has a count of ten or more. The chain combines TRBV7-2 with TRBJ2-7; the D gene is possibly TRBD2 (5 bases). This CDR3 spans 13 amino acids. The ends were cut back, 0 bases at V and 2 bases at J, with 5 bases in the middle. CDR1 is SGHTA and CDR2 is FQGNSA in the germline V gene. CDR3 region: CASSLAGAYEQYF. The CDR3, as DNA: TGTGCCAGCAGCTTAGCGGGAGCCTACGAGCAGTACTTC.

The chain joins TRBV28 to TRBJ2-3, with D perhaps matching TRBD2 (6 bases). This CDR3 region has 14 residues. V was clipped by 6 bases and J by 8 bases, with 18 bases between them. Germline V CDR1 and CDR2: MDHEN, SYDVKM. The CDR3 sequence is CASRPRLGRFTQYF. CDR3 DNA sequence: TGTGCCAGCAGACCCCGACTAGGGAGGTTTACGCAGTATTTT.

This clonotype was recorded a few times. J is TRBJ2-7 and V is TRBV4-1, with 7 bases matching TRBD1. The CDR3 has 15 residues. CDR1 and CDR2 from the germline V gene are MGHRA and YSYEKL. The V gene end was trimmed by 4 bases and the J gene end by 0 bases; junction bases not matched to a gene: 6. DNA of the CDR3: TGCGCCAGCAGCCTGCAGGACAGGAGCTCCTACGAGCAGTACTTC. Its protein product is CASSLQDRSSYEQYF.

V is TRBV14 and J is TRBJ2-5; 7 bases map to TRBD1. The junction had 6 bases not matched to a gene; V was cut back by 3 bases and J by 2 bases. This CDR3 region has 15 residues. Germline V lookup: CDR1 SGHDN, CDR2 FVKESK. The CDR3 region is CASSHRTGGQETQYF. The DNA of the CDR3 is TGTGCCAGCAGCCACCGGACAGGTGGACAAGAGACCCAGTACTTC.

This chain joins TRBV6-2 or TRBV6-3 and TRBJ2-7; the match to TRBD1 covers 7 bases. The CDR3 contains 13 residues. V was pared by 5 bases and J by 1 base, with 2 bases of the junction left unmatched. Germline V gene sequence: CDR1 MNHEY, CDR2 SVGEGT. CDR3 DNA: TGTGCCAGCAGTCGACAGGGTTCCTACGAGCAGTACTTC. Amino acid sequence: CASSRQGSYEQYF.

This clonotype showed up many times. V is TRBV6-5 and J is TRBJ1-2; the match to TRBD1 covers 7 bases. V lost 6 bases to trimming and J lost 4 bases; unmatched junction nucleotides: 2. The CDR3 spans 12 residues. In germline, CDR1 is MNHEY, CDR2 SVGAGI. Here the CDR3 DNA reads TGTGCCAGCAGCCCAGGGGGCTATGGCTACACCTTC. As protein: CASSPGGYGYTF.

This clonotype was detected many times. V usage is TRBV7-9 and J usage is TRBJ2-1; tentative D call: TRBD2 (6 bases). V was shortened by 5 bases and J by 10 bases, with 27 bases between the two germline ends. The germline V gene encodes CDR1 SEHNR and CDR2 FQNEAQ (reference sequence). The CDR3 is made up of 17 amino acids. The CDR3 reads CASSHHTTGTSGGEQFF. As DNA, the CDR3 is TGTGCCAGCAGCCACCATACTACCGGGACTTCTGGAGGGGAGCAGTTCTTC. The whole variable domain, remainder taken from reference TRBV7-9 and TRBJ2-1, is DTGVSQNPRHKITKRGQNVTFRCDPISEHNRLYWYRQTLGQGPEFLTYFQNEAQLEKSRLLSDRFSAERPKGSFSTLEIQRTEQGDSAMYLCASSHHTTGTSGGEQFFGPGTRLTVL.

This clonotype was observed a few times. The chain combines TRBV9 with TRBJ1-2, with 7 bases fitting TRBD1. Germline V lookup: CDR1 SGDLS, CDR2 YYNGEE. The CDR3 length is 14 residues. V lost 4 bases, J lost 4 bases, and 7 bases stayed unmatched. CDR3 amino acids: CASSSTTGIYGYTF. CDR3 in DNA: TGTGCCAGCAGCTCCACGACAGGGATCTATGGCTACACCTTC.

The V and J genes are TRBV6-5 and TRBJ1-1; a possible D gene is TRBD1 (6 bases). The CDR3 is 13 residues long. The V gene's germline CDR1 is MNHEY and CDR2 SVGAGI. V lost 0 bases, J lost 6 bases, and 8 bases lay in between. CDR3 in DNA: TGTGCCAGCAGTTACTCAGGGGGGCCTGAAGCTTTCTTT. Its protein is CASSYSGGPEAFF.

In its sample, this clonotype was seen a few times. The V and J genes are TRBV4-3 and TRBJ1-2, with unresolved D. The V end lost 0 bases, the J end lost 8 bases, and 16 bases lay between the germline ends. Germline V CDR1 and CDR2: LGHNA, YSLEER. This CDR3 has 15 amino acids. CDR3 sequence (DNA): TGCGCCAGCAGCCAAGATCGGGTTATGGTAACGGGCTACACCTTC. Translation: CASSQDRVMVTGYTF.

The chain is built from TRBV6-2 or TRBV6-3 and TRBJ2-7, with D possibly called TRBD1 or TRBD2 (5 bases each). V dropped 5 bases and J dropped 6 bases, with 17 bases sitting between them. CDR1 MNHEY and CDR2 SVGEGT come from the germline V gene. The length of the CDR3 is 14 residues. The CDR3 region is CASSPGTGTREQYV. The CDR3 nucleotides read TGTGCCAGCAGTCCAGGGACCGGTACGCGCGAGCAGTACGTC.

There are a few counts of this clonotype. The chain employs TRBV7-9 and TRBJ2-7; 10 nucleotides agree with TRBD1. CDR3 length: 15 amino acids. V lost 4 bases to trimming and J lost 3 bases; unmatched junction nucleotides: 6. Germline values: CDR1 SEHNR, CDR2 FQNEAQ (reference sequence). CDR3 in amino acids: CASSSGQGPYYEQYV. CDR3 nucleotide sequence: TGTGCCAGCAGCTCGGGACAGGGGCCTTACTACGAGCAGTACGTC.

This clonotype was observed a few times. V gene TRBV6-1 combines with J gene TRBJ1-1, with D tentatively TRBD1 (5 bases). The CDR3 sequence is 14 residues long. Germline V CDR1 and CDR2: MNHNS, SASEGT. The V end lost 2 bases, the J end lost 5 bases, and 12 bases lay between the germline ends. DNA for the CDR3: TGTGCCAGCAGTGAACCGGGTTGGGGGACTGAAGCTTTCTTT. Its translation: CASSEPGWGTEAFF.

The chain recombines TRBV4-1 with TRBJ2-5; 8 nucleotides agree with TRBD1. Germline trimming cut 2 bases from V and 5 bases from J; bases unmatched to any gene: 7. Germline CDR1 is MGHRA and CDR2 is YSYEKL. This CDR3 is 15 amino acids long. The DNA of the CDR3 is TGCGCCAGCAGCCAATTTGGCAGGGGGCAGGAGACCCAGTACTTC. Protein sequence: CASSQFGRGQETQYF.

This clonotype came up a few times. CDR3 DNA: TGTGCCAGCAGCCCAGGACAGGGGCTCGACAATGAGCAGTTCTTC. It encodes CASSPGQGLDNEQFF. The V gene is TRBV7-2, the J gene TRBJ2-1; 9 bases line up with TRBD1. The trim removed 5 bases at V and 5 bases at J, leaving 7 bases unmatched. The CDR3 loop spans 15 amino acids. Germline CDR1 and CDR2: SGHTA and FQGNSA.

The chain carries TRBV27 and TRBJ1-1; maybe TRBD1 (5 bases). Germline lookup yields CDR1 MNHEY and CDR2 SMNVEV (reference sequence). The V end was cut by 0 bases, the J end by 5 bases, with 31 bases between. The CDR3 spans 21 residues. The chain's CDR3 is CASSLSVGIVGADVRSTEAFF. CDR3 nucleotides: TGTGCCAGCAGTTTATCGGTGGGCATAGTCGGGGCGGATGTGCGGAGTACTGAAGCTTTCTTT.

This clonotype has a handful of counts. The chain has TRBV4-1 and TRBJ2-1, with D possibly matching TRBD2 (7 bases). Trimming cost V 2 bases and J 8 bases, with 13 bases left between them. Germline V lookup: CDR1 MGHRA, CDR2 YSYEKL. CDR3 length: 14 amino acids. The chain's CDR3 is CASSQTGGFDEQFF. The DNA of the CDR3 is TGCGCCAGCAGCCAAACGGGGGGCTTCGATGAGCAGTTCTTC.

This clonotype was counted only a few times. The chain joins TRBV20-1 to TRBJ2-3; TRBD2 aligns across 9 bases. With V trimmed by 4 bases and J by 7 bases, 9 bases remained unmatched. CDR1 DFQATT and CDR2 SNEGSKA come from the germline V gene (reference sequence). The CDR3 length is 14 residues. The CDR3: CSAISGGGGNTQYF. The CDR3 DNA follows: TGCAGTGCTATTAGCGGGGGAGGCGGTAATACGCAGTATTTT.

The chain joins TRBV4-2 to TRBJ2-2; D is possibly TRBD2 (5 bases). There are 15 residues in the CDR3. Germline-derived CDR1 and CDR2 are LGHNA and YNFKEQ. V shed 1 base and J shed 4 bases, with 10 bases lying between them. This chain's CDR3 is CASSQGASPTGELFF. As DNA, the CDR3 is TGTGCCAGCAGCCAAGGGGCTAGCCCCACCGGGGAGCTGTTTTTT.